The clone carrying this T cell receptor (beta chain) was seen ten or more times. Only in-frame clones appear in the TCRdb table, and some are missing; sequencing was by immunoSEQ multiplex PCR. The table lists about 1 million clones, approximately 72% of them singletons. This specimen belongs to a study of shared clonotypes between healthy human individuals. The germline V gene has CDR1 LNHDA and CDR2 SQIVND (reference sequence). After removal of 4 bases from V and 5 bases from J, the junction contained 6 bases not matched to a gene. The CDR3 totals 15 residues. Subsets obtained from CD4+ cells comprised CD45RA+ naive and CD45RA-negative memory cells.

V usage is TRBV19 and J usage is TRBJ1-5, with TRBD1 matching 9 bases. The sequence was obtained from a man aged 18 to 35 in good health. Sequenced input: memory CD4+ T cells sorted from blood. Subset described: CD45RA-negative fraction. This chain's CDR3 is CASSTKQGAYQPQHF. The CDR3 coding sequence is TGTGCCAGTAGTACGAAACAGGGGGCGTATCAGCCCCAGCATTTT.